The rows below give T cell receptor beta chains drawn from one sample of a study of Graves' ophthalmopathy and Graves' hyperthyroidism. TCRdb fed the multiplex PCR reads into MiXCR, producing one record per CDR3 protein. Seen here are about 700,000 distinct CDR3 sequences, about 38% observed once, and the top ten hold more than 3%. Sequencing was performed on peripheral blood. These TCRs come from an adult man with Graves' ophthalmopathy. Each CDR3 is given with its conserved first and last residue. The D gene is left open where the match is weak. The listing skips clone size in some rows; elsewhere it reads once, few, many or a size class.

v_call	d_call	clone_size	j_call	cdr3_aa	cdr3_nt
TRBV29-1	.	.	TRBJ1-1	CSENRALTEAFF	TGCAGCGAAAACAGGGCTCTCACTGAAGCTTTCTTT
TRBV30	.	.	TRBJ1-4	CAWRDGTNEKLFF	TGTGCCTGGAGAGATGGAACCAATGAAAAACTGTTTTTT
TRBV15	TRBD2	many	TRBJ2-7	CATTSSLGTSFFEQYF	TGTGCCACCACCTCAAGTCTCGGGACTAGCTTTTTCGAGCAGTACTTC
TRBV10-3	.	.	TRBJ2-2	CAISESSGELFF	TGTGCCATCAGTGAGTCTTCCGGGGAGCTGTTTTTT
TRBV11-2	.	few	TRBJ2-7	CASSLAYSLGASEQYF	TGTGCCAGCAGCTTAGCCTACTCCCTAGGGGCCTCCGAGCAGTACTTC
TRBV9	TRBD2	many	TRBJ2-6	CASSPRVAGDTSGANVLTF	TGTGCCAGCAGCCCGAGGGTAGCGGGGGATACCTCTGGGGCCAACGTCCTGACTTTC
TRBV10-2	.	many	TRBJ2-7	CASRGLGAEQYF	TGCGCCAGCAGGGGGTTGGGTGCCGAGCAGTACTTC
TRBV11-2	.	few	TRBJ2-2	CASSPSSTTGELFF	TGTGCCAGCAGCCCGTCCTCAACCACCGGGGAGCTGTTTTTT
TRBV18	.	.	TRBJ2-5	CASSPRGVKTQYF	TGTGCCAGCTCACCAAGAGGGGTTAAGACCCAGTACTTC
TRBV7-9	TRBD1	few	TRBJ1-5	CASSLVGTGNQPQHF	TGTGCCAGCAGCTTAGTGGGGACAGGCAATCAGCCCCAGCATTTT
TRBV27	.	many	TRBJ1-5	CASSSPPQPQHF	TGTGCCAGCAGTTCCCCTCCTCAGCCCCAGCATTTT
TRBV7-9	.	.	TRBJ2-1	CASSSSRAGVYNEQFF	TGTGCCAGCAGCTCCAGCCGAGCGGGTGTCTACAATGAGCAGTTCTTC
TRBV6-2/TRBV6-3	.	once	TRBJ1-5	CASRGKRGNQPQHF	TGTGCCAGCAGGGGAAAGAGGGGCAATCAGCCCCAGCATTTT
TRBV25-1	TRBD1	many	TRBJ2-5	CASSDPTGDRETQYF	TGTGCCAGCAGTGATCCCACAGGGGACAGAGAGACCCAGTACTTC
TRBV29-1	.	.	TRBJ1-3	CSSRGGPGNTIYF	TGCAGCTCGCGGGGGGGGCCCGGAAACACCATATATTTT
TRBV29-1	.	many	TRBJ1-1	CSVVGNTEAFF	TGCAGCGTTGTCGGGAACACTGAAGCTTTCTTT
TRBV14	.	many	TRBJ1-2	CASSRRRNWEGYTF	TGTGCCAGCAGCCGTCGGAGAAACTGGGAGGGCTACACCTTC
TRBV7-2	TRBD2	many	TRBJ2-7	CASSLAWSSGASYEQYF	TGTGCCAGCAGCTTAGCTTGGTCTAGCGGGGCCTCCTACGAGCAGTACTTC
TRBV20-1	.	many	TRBJ2-5	CSANGMTDQETQYF	TGCAGTGCCAACGGAATGACAGACCAAGAGACCCAGTACTTC
TRBV19	TRBD1	.	TRBJ1-2	CASSMGQGASGYTF	TGTGCCAGTAGTATGGGACAGGGGGCGAGTGGCTACACCTTC
TRBV5-1	.	many	TRBJ1-1	CASSFQGSTEAFF	TGCGCCAGCAGCTTCCAGGGGTCCACTGAAGCTTTCTTT
TRBV2	.	.	TRBJ1-1	CASSVSRATEAFF	TGTGCCAGCAGTGTCTCCAGGGCAACTGAAGCTTTCTTT
TRBV7-2	.	.	TRBJ1-4	CASSAGRGAEDEKLFF	TGTGCCAGCAGCGCGGGCCGGGGGGCAGAGGATGAAAAACTGTTTTTT
TRBV24-1	.	.	TRBJ1-2	CATSLQANYGYTF	TGTGCCACCAGTCTACAGGCGAACTATGGCTACACCTTC
TRBV11-2	TRBD1	many	TRBJ1-3	CASSAQGADTIYF	TGTGCCAGCAGCGCGCAGGGGGCAGACACCATATATTTT
TRBV25-1	.	few	TRBJ1-6	CASTPVGGSNSPLHF	TGTGCCAGCACCCCAGTGGGCGGCAGTAATTCACCCCTCCACTTT
TRBV6-6	.	.	TRBJ2-5	CAISYGGETQYF	TGTGCCATCAGTTACGGCGGAGAGACCCAGTACTTC
TRBV15	.	.	TRBJ1-6	CATSRVRGAPLHF	TGTGCCACCAGCAGAGTGCGGGGCGCACCCCTCCACTTT
TRBV6-5	.	many	TRBJ1-5	CASSYDSRAGQPQHF	TGTGCCAGCAGTTACGATTCCAGGGCAGGTCAGCCCCAGCATTTT
TRBV5-6	TRBD1	.	TRBJ2-7	CASSRQGARYEQYF	TGTGCCAGCAGCCGACAGGGGGCGCGGTACGAGCAGTACTTC
TRBV20-1	TRBD1	.	TRBJ1-2	CSAHRGDGYTF	TGCAGTGCTCACAGGGGTGATGGCTACACCTTC
TRBV19	.	.	TRBJ2-7	CASSIRSDPRYEQYF	TGTGCCAGTAGTATTAGAAGCGACCCCCGCTACGAGCAGTACTTC